This T cell receptor (beta chain) was retrieved from a study of T cell responses to AZD1222 COVID-19 vaccine. Study overall: Doses given second, at about 4 or about 12 weeks, were pooled.

About this clone itself: Its target is not known.

Profiling relied on immunoSEQ multiplex PCR, and the TCRdb table lists in-frame clones only, not all of them. Here the sample spans 110,000 or so clones, roughly nine tenths being singletons. CDR1 is LGHDT, CDR2 YNNKEL, per germline (reference sequence). Trimming pared 4 bases from V and 0 bases from J, leaving 10 bases between. The CDR3 has 15 residues. Whole-study results and caveats: At baseline, just five to seven AZD1222 recipients tested seropositive. Donors were mostly white British, more females; clonal diversity possibly underestimated.

The TCR comes from an adult in good health. This specimen was peripheral blood, taken on day 0 of AZD1222 vaccination. This chain connects TRBV3-1 (or the pseudogene TRBV3-2) to TRBJ1-5; perhaps TRBD1 as D (5 bases). CDR3 sequence (DNA): TGTGCCAGCAGCCCGGGACTTAATAGCAATCAGCCCCAGCATTTT. It yields the protein CASSPGLNSNQPQHF.